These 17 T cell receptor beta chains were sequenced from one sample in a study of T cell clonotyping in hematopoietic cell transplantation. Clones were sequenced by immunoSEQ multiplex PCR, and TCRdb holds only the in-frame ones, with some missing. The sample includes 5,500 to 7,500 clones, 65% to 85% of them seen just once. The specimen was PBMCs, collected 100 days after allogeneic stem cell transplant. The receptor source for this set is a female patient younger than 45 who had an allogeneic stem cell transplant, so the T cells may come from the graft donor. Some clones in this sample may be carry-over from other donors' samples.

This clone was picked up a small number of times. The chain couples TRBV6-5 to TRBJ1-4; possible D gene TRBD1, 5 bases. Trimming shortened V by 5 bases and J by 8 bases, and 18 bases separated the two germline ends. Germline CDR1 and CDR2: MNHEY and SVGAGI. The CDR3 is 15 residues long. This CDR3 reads CASSVGGAEREKLFF. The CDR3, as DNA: TGTGCCAGCAGTGTCGGCGGGGCAGAGCGAGAAAAACTGTTTTTT.

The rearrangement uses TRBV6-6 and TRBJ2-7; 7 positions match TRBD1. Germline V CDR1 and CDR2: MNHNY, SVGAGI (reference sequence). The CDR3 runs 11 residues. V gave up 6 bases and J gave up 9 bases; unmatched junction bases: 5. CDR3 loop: CASSLRDRQYF. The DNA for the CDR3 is TGTGCCAGCAGCCTTCGGGACAGGCAGTACTTC.

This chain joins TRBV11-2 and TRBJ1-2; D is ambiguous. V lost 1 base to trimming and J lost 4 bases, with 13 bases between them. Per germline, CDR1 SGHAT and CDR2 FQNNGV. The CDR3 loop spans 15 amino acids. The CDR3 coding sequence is TGTGCCAGCAGCTTAGGCACAGAGACGACCTATGGCTACACCTTC. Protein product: CASSLGTETTYGYTF.

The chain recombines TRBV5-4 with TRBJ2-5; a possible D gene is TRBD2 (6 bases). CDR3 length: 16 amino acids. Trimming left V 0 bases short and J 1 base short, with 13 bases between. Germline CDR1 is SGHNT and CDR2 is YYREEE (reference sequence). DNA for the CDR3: TGTGCCAGCAGCTTGGTGGAGGGCACAAGCCAAGAGACCCAGTACTTC. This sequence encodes CASSLVEGTSQETQYF.

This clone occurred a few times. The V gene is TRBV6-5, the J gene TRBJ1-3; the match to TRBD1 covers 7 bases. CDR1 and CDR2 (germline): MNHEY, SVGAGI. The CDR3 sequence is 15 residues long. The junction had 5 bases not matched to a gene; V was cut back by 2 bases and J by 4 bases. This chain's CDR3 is CASSYQRGPGNTIYF. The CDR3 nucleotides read TGTGCCAGCAGTTACCAGAGGGGGCCCGGAAACACCATATATTTT.

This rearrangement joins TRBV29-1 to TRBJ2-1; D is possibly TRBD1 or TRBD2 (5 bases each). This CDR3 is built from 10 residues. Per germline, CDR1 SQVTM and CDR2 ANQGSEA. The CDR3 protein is CTTGHNEQFF. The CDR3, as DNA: TGCACTACGGGGCACAATGAGCAGTTCTTC.

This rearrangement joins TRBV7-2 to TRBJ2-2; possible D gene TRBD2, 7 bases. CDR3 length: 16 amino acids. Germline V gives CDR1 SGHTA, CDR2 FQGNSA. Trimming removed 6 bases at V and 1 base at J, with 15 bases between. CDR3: CASSPMGGRNTGELFF. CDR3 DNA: TGTGCCAGCAGTCCGATGGGGGGGCGGAACACCGGGGAGCTGTTTTTT.

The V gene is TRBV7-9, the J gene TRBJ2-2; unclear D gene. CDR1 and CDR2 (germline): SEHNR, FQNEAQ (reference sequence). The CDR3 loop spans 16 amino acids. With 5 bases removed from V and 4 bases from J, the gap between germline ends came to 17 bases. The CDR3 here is CASSTELVGITGELFF. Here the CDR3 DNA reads TGTGCCAGCAGCACCGAATTGGTGGGGATCACCGGGGAGCTGTTTTTT.

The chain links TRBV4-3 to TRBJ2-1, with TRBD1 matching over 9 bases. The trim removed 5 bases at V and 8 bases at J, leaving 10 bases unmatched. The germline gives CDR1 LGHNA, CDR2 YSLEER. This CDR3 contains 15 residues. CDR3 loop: CASSYRGRVWDEQFF. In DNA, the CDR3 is TGCGCCAGCAGCTACAGGGGGCGCGTTTGGGATGAGCAGTTCTTC.

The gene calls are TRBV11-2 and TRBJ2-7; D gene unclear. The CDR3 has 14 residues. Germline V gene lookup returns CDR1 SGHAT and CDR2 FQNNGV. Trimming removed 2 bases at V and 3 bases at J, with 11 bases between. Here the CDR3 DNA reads TGTGCCAGCAGCTTATTCGCGACGGACTACGAGCAGTACTTC. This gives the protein CASSLFATDYEQYF. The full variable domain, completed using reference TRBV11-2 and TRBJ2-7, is EAGVAQSPRYKIIEKRQSVAFWCNPISGHATLYWYQQILGQGPKLLIQFQNNGVVDDSQLPKDRFSAERLKGVDSTLKIQPAKLEDSAVYLCASSLFATDYEQYFGPGTRLTVT.

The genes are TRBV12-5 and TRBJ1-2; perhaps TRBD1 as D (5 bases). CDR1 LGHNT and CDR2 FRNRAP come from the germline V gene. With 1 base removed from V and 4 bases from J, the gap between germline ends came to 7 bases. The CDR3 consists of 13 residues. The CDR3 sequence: CASGLDRSYGYTF. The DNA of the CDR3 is TGTGCTAGTGGTTTGGACAGGTCCTATGGCTACACCTTC.

The CDR3 nucleotides are TGTGCCAGCAGCCGTGGTCAGGGGGTAGACCAGGGCCTGGAAGCTTTCTTT. As protein: CASSRGQGVDQGLEAFF. This chain connects TRBV5-4 to TRBJ1-1; 7 bases are shared with TRBD1. The CDR3 runs 17 residues. J lost 8 bases, V lost 4 bases, and 20 bases had no gene match. CDR1 is SGHNT and CDR2 is YYREEE in the germline V gene (reference sequence).

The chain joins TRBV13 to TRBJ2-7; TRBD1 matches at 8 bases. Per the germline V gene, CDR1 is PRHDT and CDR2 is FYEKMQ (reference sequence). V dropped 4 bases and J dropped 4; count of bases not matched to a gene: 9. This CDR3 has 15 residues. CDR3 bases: TGTGCCAGCAGCTCAACAGGGGGACAAGGGTACGAGCAGTACTTC. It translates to CASSSTGGQGYEQYF.

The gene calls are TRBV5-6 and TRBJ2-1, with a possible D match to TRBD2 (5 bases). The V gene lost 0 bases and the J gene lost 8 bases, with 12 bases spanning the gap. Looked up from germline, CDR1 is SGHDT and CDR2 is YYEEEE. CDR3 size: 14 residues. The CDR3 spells CASSLVRVGDEQFF. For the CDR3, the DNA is TGTGCCAGCAGCTTGGTGCGGGTGGGCGATGAGCAGTTCTTC.

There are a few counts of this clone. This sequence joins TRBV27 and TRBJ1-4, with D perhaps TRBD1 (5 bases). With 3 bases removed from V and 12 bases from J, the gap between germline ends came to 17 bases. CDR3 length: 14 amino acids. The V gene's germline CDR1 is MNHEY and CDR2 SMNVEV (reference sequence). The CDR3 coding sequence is TGTGCCAGCAGTTTGGGTGACCCGCCGGGGGAACTGTTTTTT. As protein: CASSLGDPPGELFF.

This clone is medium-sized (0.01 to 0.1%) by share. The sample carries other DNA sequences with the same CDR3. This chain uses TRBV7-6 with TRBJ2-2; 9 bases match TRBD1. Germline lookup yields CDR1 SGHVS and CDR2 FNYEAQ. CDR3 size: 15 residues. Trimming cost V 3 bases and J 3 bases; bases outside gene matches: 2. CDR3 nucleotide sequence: TGTGCCAGCAGCTTCCGGGACAGGGACACCGGGGAGCTGTTTTTT. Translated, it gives CASSFRDRDTGELFF.

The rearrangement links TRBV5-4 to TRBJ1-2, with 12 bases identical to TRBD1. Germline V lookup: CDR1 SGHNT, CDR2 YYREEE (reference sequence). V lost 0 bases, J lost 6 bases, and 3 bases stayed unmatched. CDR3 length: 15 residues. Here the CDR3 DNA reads TGTGCCAGCAGCTTGGCGGGACAGGGGGCTAATGGCTACACCTTC. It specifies CASSLAGQGANGYTF. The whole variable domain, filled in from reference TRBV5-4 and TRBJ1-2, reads ETGVTQSPTHLIKTRGQQVTLRCSSQSGHNTVSWYQQALGQGPQFIFQYYREEENGRGNFPPRFSGLQFPNYSSELNVNALELDDSALYLCASSLAGQGANGYTFGSGTRLTVV.